This section outlines one T cell receptor (beta chain) sequence together with its context. The target antigen is unknown. This sample also contains other DNA sequences that code for the same CDR3. The sample comes from a study of cytomegalovirus exposure and HLA in healthy donors. For the study at large: The same platform as the 666 first-cohort repertoires was used for the 110 or so validation repertoires, a later analysis reported.

Assay: immunoSEQ multiplex PCR; the TCRdb copy retains only in-frame clones and omits some. The sample includes some 120,000 clones, 94% of them seen just once. The V gene's germline CDR1 is LGHNA and CDR2 YNFKEQ. The CDR3 loop spans 14 amino acids. V was pared by 4 bases and J by 5 bases, with 4 bases of the junction left unmatched. Notes on the study in general: According to a later analysis, TCR clusters from the first cohort tended to co-occur in the 120 or so validation repertoires.

While the first cohort had fewer than 850 subjects, the donors belonged to the separate validation cohort of over a hundred subjects. Sequenced sample: PBMCs. The chain is built from TRBV4-2 and TRBJ1-4, with TRBD1 matching 7 bases. The TCR originated in a woman between 18 and 29 years old in good health and CMV-seronegative. The CDR3 sequence: CASSLGQRNEKLFF. The CDR3 bases are TGTGCCAGCAGCCTGGGACAGCGGAATGAAAAACTGTTTTTT.